These 23 T cell receptor beta chains share one sample of origin, sequenced in a study of TIL therapy for anti-PD-1-resistant metastatic lung cancer. The sample's time point: pre-treatment sample, taken before nivolumab and TIL therapy. Most excised metastases sampled were pleural nodules or supraclavicular lymph nodes. The immunoSEQ assay was v3. Repertoires were generated with immunoSEQ multiplex PCR, while TCRdb's copy carries only in-frame clones and drops some. The table has approximately 24,000 clones, approximately 77% seen once. This specimen was tumor tissue, taken at baseline. Source of these receptors: a person aged 25 to 80 with non-small cell lung cancer.

The gene calls are TRBV6-6 and TRBJ1-4, with 11 nucleotides matching TRBD1. The CDR3 consists of 15 residues. The V and J ends lost 3 bases and 8 bases, in that order; junction bases with no gene match: 5. Germline lookup yields CDR1 MNHNY and CDR2 SVGAGI (reference sequence). Written as DNA, the CDR3 is TGTGCCAGCAGTTATAGGGACAGGGGGGCCGAAAAACTGTTTTTT. Its protein is CASSYRDRGAEKLFF.

The chain carries TRBV6-5 and TRBJ2-7; D is unclear. V was pared by 0 bases and J by 13 bases, with 10 bases between. CDR1 and CDR2 (germline): MNHEY, SVGAGI. This CDR3 is built from 11 residues. CDR3 coding DNA: TGTGCCAGCAGTTACTCTGGGCAGTCCTACTTC. Translating it yields CASSYSGQSYF.

The CDR3 DNA sequence: TGTGCCAGTACCCAGGGGTGGGGCACTGAAGCTTTCTTT. Its translation: CASTQGWGTEAFF. The rearrangement uses TRBV19 and TRBJ1-1, with D possibly TRBD1 on 6 matching bases. Germline CDR1 is LNHDA and CDR2 is SQIVND (reference sequence). This CDR3 has 13 amino acids. V gave up 7 bases and J gave up 4 bases, with 13 bases separating them.

The V call is TRBV10-2, the J call TRBJ2-6, with D unclear. V lost 6 bases and J 11 bases, leaving 8 bases between the germline ends. The CDR3 covers 11 residues. The germline gives CDR1 WSHSY, CDR2 SAAADI. In nucleotides, the CDR3 is TGCGCCAGCAGGGACCACGACGTCCTGACTTTC. Protein sequence: CASRDHDVLTF.

The chain recombines TRBV6-9 with TRBJ2-3; 10 nucleotides match TRBD1. V lost 4 bases, J lost 5 bases, and 3 bases stayed unmatched. The CDR3 extends over 14 amino acids. Germline CDR1 and CDR2: MNHGY and SVAAGI. CDR3 sequence: CASSSGQGRDTQYF. DNA for the CDR3: TGTGCCAGCAGTTCGGGACAGGGGCGAGATACGCAGTATTTT.

V is TRBV29-1 and J is TRBJ2-3; 15 bases are shared with TRBD2. This CDR3 comprises 17 residues. J gave up 0 bases and V 5 bases, and 6 bases lay outside the gene matches. CDR1 is SQVTM, CDR2 ANQGSEA, per germline. CDR3 sequence (DNA): TGCAGCGTTTCCGGGACTAGCGGGAGGCGGAGCACAGATACGCAGTATTTT. This sequence encodes CSVSGTSGRRSTDTQYF.

The chain couples TRBV13 to TRBJ2-7; D is perhaps TRBD1 (5 bases). The CDR3 extends over 13 amino acids. Per germline, CDR1 PRHDT and CDR2 FYEKMQ (reference sequence). The V gene lost 5 bases and the J gene lost 6 bases, with 14 bases spanning the gap. CDR3 sequence reads: CASSPQGYGEQYF. The CDR3, as DNA: TGTGCCAGCAGCCCCCAGGGATACGGCGAGCAGTACTTC.

The chain couples TRBV28 to TRBJ1-5; TRBD1 might be the D (6 bases). The CDR3 totals 14 residues. V dropped 6 bases and J dropped 4 bases, with 13 bases sitting between them. The germline gives CDR1 MDHEN, CDR2 SYDVKM. The CDR3 sequence: CASSPGHRNQPQHF. The CDR3, as DNA: TGTGCCAGCAGCCCGGGACACCGAAATCAGCCCCAGCATTTT.

The J gene is TRBJ1-6, the V gene TRBV27; D gene ambiguous. CDR1 is MNHEY and CDR2 is SMNVEV in the germline V gene (reference sequence). The CDR3 runs to 18 residues. The ends were cut back, 0 bases at V and 1 base at J, with 13 bases in the middle. The CDR3 reads CASSLSEDRGSYNSPLHF. The CDR3 nucleotides are TGTGCCAGCAGTTTATCCGAAGATAGAGGATCCTATAATTCACCCCTCCACTTT.

The V call is TRBV27, the J call TRBJ1-1; TRBD1 matches at 9 bases. Germline V CDR1 and CDR2: MNHEY, SMNVEV (reference sequence). V lost 4 bases to trimming and J lost 3 bases; unmatched junction nucleotides: 3. This CDR3 comprises 14 residues. CDR3 DNA sequence: TGTGCCAGCAGTTGGGACAGGGAGGACACTGAAGCTTTCTTT. Protein sequence: CASSWDREDTEAFF.

This clone turned up a few times. The V call is TRBV5-1, the J call TRBJ1-5, with D hard to call. In germline, CDR1 is SGHRS, CDR2 YFSETQ. The CDR3 is 15 amino acids. Trimming pared 1 base from V and 2 bases from J, leaving 10 bases between. This chain's CDR3 is CASSLYGDGNQPQHF. CDR3 DNA: TGCGCCAGCAGCTTGTATGGGGATGGCAATCAGCCCCAGCATTTT.

This clone was counted once. The chain has TRBV9 and TRBJ1-2; D unclear. The V end was cut by 3 bases, the J end by 3 bases, with 3 bases between. Germline lookup yields CDR1 SGDLS and CDR2 YYNGEE. The CDR3 runs to 11 residues. The CDR3 DNA sequence: TGTGCCAGCAGCGACGACTATGGCTACACCTTC. Translating it yields CASSDDYGYTF.

This sequence joins TRBV6-7 and TRBJ1-1, with 8 bases that match TRBD1. TRBV6-7 is classed as an ORF, of uncertain function. The CDR3 has 17 residues. V gave up 7 bases and J gave up 0 bases; unmatched junction bases: 13. The CDR3 DNA follows: TGTGCCAGCATCCCAGCCCAGGGGGCAAAAGTGAACACTGAAGCTTTCTTT. Protein: CASIPAQGAKVNTEAFF.

V gene TRBV14 combines with J gene TRBJ2-1; a weak D match, TRBD1 (5 bases). Germline loops: CDR1 SGHDN, CDR2 FVKESK. This CDR3 comprises 15 residues. V gave up 4 bases and J gave up 2 bases, with 12 bases separating them. The CDR3, as DNA: TGTGCCAGCAGCCCCTACCGGACACCCTACAATGAGCAGTTCTTC. Translation: CASSPYRTPYNEQFF.

This chain links TRBV4-1 with TRBJ2-1, with 9 bases aligning to TRBD2. This CDR3 has 16 amino acids. V lost 0 bases to trimming and J lost 6 bases; unmatched junction nucleotides: 6. CDR1 and CDR2 from the germline V gene are MGHRA and YSYEKL. CDR3 nucleotides: TGCGCCAGCAGCCAAGATCAGAGCGGGGGGATCAATGAGCAGTTCTTC. Amino acids: CASSQDQSGGINEQFF.

The rearrangement joins TRBV4-2 to TRBJ2-5, with 12 positions matching TRBD2. The end of the DNA fits TRBJ2-7 better, so the J call may be wrong. The CDR3 covers 17 residues. CDR1 LGHNA and CDR2 YNFKEQ come from the germline V gene. In DNA, the CDR3 is TGTGCCAGCAGCCAAGGCATGGGACTAGCGGGTACCTACGAGCAGTACTTC. Protein: CASSQGMGLAGTYEQYF.

V and J are TRBV7-6 and TRBJ2-3; 10 bases map to TRBD2. CDR1 SGHVS and CDR2 FNYEAQ come from the germline V gene. The CDR3 is 16 amino acids. Trimming removed 5 bases from V and 1 base from J; junction bases left unmatched: 6. The CDR3 loop reads CASSPAGTSGTDTQYF. CDR3 DNA sequence: TGTGCCAGCAGCCCTGCCGGGACTAGCGGCACAGATACGCAGTATTTT. The full variable domain, its missing parts supplied by reference TRBV7-6 and TRBJ2-3, is GAGVSQSPRYKVTKRGQDVALRCDPISGHVSLYWYRQALGQGPEFLTYFNYEAQQDKSGLPNDRFSAERPEGSISTLTIQRTEQRDSAMYRCASSPAGTSGTDTQYFGPGTRLTVL.

The J gene is TRBJ1-1, the V gene TRBV6-6; TRBD1 agrees at 9 bases. Losses at the gene ends were 5 bases for V and 1 base for J; bases not matched to a gene: 2. This CDR3 has 14 amino acids. CDR1 is MNHNY and CDR2 is SVGAGI in the germline V gene (reference sequence). The CDR3 nucleotides are TGTGCCAGCAGTGGGACAGGGCGGAACACTGAAGCTTTCTTT. This gives the protein CASSGTGRNTEAFF.

The V call is TRBV18, the J call TRBJ2-7; TRBD2 is a possible D gene (7 bases). The CDR3 spans 13 residues. Looked up from germline, CDR1 is KGHSH and CDR2 is LQKENI. Trimming cost V 3 bases and J 5 bases, with 11 bases left between them. CDR3 sequence reads: CASSPGGGNEQYF. The DNA for the CDR3 is TGTGCCAGCTCACCTGGGGGGGGCAACGAGCAGTACTTC.

V usage is TRBV11-2 and J usage is TRBJ1-4; 9 bases align to TRBD1. Per the germline V gene, CDR1 is SGHAT and CDR2 is FQNNGV. CDR3 length: 15 residues. V trimming: 4 bases; J trimming: 5 bases; junction bases outside the gene matches: 5. The CDR3 nucleotides read TGTGCCAGCAGCTGGGGGACAGGGCGGAATGAAAAACTGTTTTTT. Its translation is CASSWGTGRNEKLFF.

This chain links TRBV6-1 with TRBJ2-2; 8 nucleotides match TRBD1. This CDR3 spans 15 amino acids. Unmatched junction bases numbered 8, after V lost 5 bases and J lost 6 bases. The germline V gene has CDR1 MNHNS and CDR2 SASEGT. The CDR3 DNA is TGTGCCAGCAGTACCCTCAGGGGGCGCGCCGGGGAGCTGTTTTTT. It is translated as CASSTLRGRAGELFF.

The chain links TRBV5-6 to TRBJ2-1, with TRBD1 identical over 7 bases. Per germline, CDR1 SGHDT and CDR2 YYEEEE. The CDR3 contains 15 residues. V gave up 3 bases and J gave up 4 bases; unmatched junction bases: 7. The DNA for the CDR3 is TGTGCCAGCAGCTCGAGGGGGCGTTCTTACAATGAGCAGTTCTTC. Encoded protein: CASSSRGRSYNEQFF.

Concerning this clone itself: At one end, the junction sequence differs from germline, possibly due to a read error. The rearrangement uses TRBV7-7 and TRBJ1-1; D is undetermined. This CDR3 has 13 amino acids. Germline V gene sequence: CDR1 SSHAT, CDR2 FNYEAQ (reference sequence). CDR3 sequence: CASSPAGNTEAFF. DNA for the CDR3: TGTGCTAGCAGCCCCGCAGGGAACACTGAAGCTTTCTTT.